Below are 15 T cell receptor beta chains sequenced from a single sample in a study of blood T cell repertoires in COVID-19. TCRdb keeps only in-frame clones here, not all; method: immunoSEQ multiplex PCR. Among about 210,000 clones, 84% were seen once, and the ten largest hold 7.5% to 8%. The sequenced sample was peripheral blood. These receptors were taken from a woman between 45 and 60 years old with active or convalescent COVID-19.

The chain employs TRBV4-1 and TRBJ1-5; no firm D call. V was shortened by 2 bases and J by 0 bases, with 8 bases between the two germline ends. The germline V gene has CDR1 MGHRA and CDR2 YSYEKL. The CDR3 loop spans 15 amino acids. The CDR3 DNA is TGCGCCAGCAGCCAATTCGTGTATAGCAATCAGCCCCAGCATTTT. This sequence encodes CASSQFVYSNQPQHF.

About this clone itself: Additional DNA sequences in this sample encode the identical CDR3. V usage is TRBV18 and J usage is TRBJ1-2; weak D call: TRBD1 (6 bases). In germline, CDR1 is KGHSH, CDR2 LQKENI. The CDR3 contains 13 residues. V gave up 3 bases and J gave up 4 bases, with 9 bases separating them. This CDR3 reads CASSPLDSYGYTF. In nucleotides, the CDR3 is TGTGCCAGCTCACCCTTGGACAGCTATGGCTACACCTTC.

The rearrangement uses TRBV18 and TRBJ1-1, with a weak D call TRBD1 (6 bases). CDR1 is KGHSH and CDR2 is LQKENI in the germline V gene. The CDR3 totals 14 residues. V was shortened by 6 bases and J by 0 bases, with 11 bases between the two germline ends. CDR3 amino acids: CASSPDRMNTEAFF. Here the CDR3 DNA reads TGTGCCAGCTCCCCCGACAGGATGAACACTGAAGCTTTCTTT.

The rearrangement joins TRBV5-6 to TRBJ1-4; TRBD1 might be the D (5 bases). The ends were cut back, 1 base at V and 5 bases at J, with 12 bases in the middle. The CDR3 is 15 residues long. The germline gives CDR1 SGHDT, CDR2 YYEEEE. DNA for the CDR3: TGTGCCAGCAGCTTGATGGAGGGGCTCAATGAAAAACTGTTTTTT. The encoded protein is CASSLMEGLNEKLFF.

CDR3 amino acids: CASSQDVGRGFNGYTF. CDR3 in DNA: TGTGCCAGCAGCCAAGATGTCGGTCGGGGATTTAATGGCTACACCTTC. The rearrangement links TRBV3-1 (or the pseudogene TRBV3-2) to TRBJ1-2; D uncertain. The germline V gene has CDR1 LGHDT and CDR2 YNNKEL (reference sequence). The CDR3 runs 16 residues. V lost 0 bases and J lost 6, with 17 bases in between.

Here the CDR3 DNA reads TGTGCCAGCAGCCGGGGGTTCCATCAGCCCCAGCATTTT. Protein: CASSRGFHQPQHF. The chain employs TRBV12-3 or TRBV12-4 and TRBJ1-5; tentative D call: TRBD1 (5 bases). V was shortened by 6 bases and J by 5 bases, with 11 bases between the two germline ends. This CDR3 is 13 amino acids long.

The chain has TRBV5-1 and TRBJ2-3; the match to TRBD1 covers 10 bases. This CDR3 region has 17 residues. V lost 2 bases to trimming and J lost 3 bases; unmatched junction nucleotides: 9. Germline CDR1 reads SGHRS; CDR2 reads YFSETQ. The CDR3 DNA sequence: TGCGCCAGCAGCTTCGGACAGGGGGATCCCTCAACAGATACGCAGTATTTT. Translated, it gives CASSFGQGDPSTDTQYF. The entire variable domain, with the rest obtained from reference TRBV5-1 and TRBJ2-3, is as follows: KAGVTQTPRYLIKTRGQQVTLSCSPISGHRSVSWYQQTPGQGLQFLFEYFSETQRNKGNFPGRFSGRQFSNSRSEMNVSTLELGDSALYLCASSFGQGDPSTDTQYFGPGTRLTVL.

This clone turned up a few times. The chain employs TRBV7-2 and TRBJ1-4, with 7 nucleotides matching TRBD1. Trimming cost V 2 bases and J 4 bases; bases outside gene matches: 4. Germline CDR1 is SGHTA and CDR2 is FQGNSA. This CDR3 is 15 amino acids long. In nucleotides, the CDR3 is TGTGCCAGCAGCTTATATGGGACAGTTAATGAAAAACTGTTTTTT. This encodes CASSLYGTVNEKLFF.

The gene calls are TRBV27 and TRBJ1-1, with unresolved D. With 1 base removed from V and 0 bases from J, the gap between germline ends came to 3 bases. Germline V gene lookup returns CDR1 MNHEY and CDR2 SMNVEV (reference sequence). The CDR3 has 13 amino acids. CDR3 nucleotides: TGTGCCAGCAGTTTATTAATGAACACTGAAGCTTTCTTT. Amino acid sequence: CASSLLMNTEAFF.

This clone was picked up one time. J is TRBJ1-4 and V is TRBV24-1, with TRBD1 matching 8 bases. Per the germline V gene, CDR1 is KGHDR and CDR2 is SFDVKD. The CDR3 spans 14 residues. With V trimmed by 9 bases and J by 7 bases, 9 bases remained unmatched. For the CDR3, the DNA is TGTGCCACCTCTAAGACAGGGGAGATTGAAAAACTGTTTTTT. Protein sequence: CATSKTGEIEKLFF.

This CDR3 is CASSLKTSGGANEQFF. CDR3 nucleotide sequence: TGTGCCAGCAGCCTTAAGACTAGCGGGGGGGCCAATGAGCAGTTCTTC. The V gene is TRBV9, the J gene TRBJ2-1, with TRBD2 identical over 14 bases. Germline V gene sequence: CDR1 SGDLS, CDR2 YYNGEE. With 4 bases clipped from V and 6 bases from J, the junction kept 6 bases outside the gene matches. This CDR3 contains 16 residues.

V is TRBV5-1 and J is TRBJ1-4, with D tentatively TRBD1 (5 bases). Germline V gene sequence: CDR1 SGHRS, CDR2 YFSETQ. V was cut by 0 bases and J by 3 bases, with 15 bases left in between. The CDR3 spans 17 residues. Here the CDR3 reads CASSLGPQAGPNEKLFF. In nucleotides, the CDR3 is TGCGCCAGCAGCTTGGGACCCCAAGCGGGGCCTAATGAAAAACTGTTTTTT.

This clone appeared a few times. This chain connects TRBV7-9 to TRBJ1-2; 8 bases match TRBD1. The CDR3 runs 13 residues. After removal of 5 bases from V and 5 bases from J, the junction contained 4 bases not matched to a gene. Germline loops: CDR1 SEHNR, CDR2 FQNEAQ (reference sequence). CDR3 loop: CASSPGQAYGYTF. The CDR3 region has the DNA TGTGCCAGCAGCCCGGGACAGGCTTATGGCTACACCTTC.

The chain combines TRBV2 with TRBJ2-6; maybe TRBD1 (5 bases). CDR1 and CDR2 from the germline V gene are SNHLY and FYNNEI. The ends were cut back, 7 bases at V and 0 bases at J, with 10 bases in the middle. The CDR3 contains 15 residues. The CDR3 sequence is CASTTADSGANVLTF. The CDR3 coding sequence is TGTGCCAGCACGACAGCAGACTCTGGGGCCAACGTCCTGACTTTC. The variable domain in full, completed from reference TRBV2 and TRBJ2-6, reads EPEVTQTPSHQVTQMGQEVILRCVPISNHLYFYWYRQILGQKVEFLVSFYNNEISEKSEIFDDQFSVERPDGSNFTLKIRSTKLEDSAMYFCASTTADSGANVLTFGAGSRLTVL.

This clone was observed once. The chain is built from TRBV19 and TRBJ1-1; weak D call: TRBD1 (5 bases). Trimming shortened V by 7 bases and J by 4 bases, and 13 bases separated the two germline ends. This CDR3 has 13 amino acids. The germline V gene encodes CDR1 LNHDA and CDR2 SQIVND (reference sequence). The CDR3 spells CASIGRGGTEAFF. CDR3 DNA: TGTGCCAGTATAGGGAGGGGCGGCACTGAAGCTTTCTTT.